This TCR beta chain was profiled in a study of tumor-infiltrating lymphocytes in oesophageal squamous cell carcinoma. Each CDR3 protein gets one entry after TCRdb re-called the PCR reads with MiXCR. The sample carries 8,500 to 14,000 distinct CDR3 sequences, 57% recorded once. This clonotype showed up just once. V lost 2 bases and J lost 13, with 27 bases in between. Looked up from germline, CDR1 is SGHVS and CDR2 is FNYEAQ. The CDR3 totals 17 residues. The source of this sequence is a male donor with esophageal squamous cell carcinoma. The source material was esophageal tumor tissue. The chain is built from TRBV7-6 and TRBJ2-4, with D possibly matching TRBD2 (7 bases). The DNA for the CDR3 is TGTGCCAGCAGCTTAAGGTCCAGCGGGACACTCACAGATACGCAGTACTTC. Translation gives CASSLRSSGTLTDTQYF.